This T cell receptor beta chain was found in a study of cytomegalovirus exposure and HLA in healthy donors. Study-wide results and caveats: The tendency of first-cohort TCR clusters to co-occur in the 130 or so validation repertoires was identified by a subsequent analysis.

CDR1 is LNHNV, CDR2 YYDKDF, per germline (reference sequence). V lost 0 bases to trimming and J lost 0 bases, with 3 bases between them. The CDR3 covers 14 residues. TCRdb's copy holds only in-frame clones and misses some; the assay was immunoSEQ multiplex PCR. The sample contains around 70,000 clones, 94% of which appear only once. On this clone: The antigen is unknown. Other DNA sequences in the same sample also yield this CDR3.

This sequence originates from a woman under 30 in good health and CMV-seropositive. The sequenced material came from PBMCs. J is TRBJ1-3 and V is TRBV15; the D is unclear. The CDR3 region is CATSRDLSGNTIYF. DNA of the CDR3: TGTGCCACCAGCAGAGACCTCTCTGGAAACACCATATATTTT.